This is a list of T cell receptor beta chains from one sample in a study of cytomegalovirus exposure and HLA in healthy donors. Generated by immunoSEQ multiplex PCR, the TCRdb table keeps only in-frame clones and is missing some. The sample lists fewer than 150,000 clones, 60% to 85% occurring once. Sequenced input: PBMCs. These receptors all come from a man aged 40-50 years in good health and CMV-seropositive. Each CDR3 is given with its conserved first and last residue. Each record gives: J gene, V gene, D gene, CDR3 protein. A D gene is named only where the DNA matches it firmly.

j_call: TRBJ1-1; v_call: TRBV27; d_call: TRBD1; cdr3_aa: CASSPGTGIAFF
j_call: TRBJ2-7; v_call: TRBV11-3; d_call: -; cdr3_aa: CASSFTHAYEQYF
j_call: TRBJ1-1; v_call: TRBV6-1; d_call: -; cdr3_aa: CASSDRGYNTEAFF
j_call: TRBJ2-7; v_call: TRBV9; d_call: -; cdr3_aa: CASSVVEYGATYEQYF
j_call: TRBJ1-2; v_call: TRBV5-6; d_call: TRBD1; cdr3_aa: CASSSNVDRADYGYTF
j_call: TRBJ1-1; v_call: TRBV19; d_call: -; cdr3_aa: CASTWTARTEAFF
j_call: TRBJ2-1; v_call: TRBV19; d_call: -; cdr3_aa: CASSTVAGPTEQFF
j_call: TRBJ2-2; v_call: TRBV14; d_call: TRBD1; cdr3_aa: CASCRDSLNTGELFF
j_call: TRBJ1-2; v_call: TRBV10-2; d_call: -; cdr3_aa: CASRPLAGKASNYGYTF
j_call: TRBJ2-7; v_call: TRBV29-1; d_call: TRBD2; cdr3_aa: CSVRTSGRSNEQYF
j_call: TRBJ2-5; v_call: TRBV7-6; d_call: -; cdr3_aa: CASSLAGRNQETQYF
j_call: TRBJ1-1; v_call: TRBV4-1; d_call: -; cdr3_aa: CASSFWGGDTEAFF
j_call: TRBJ2-3; v_call: TRBV5-1; d_call: -; cdr3_aa: CASSQGVGASTDTQYF
j_call: TRBJ1-2; v_call: TRBV6-1; d_call: TRBD1; cdr3_aa: CASSDRGQGARGYTF
j_call: TRBJ2-4; v_call: TRBV5-4; d_call: -; cdr3_aa: CASSLGTGFKKNIQYF
j_call: TRBJ1-6; v_call: TRBV28; d_call: -; cdr3_aa: CASSLTVLHF
j_call: -; v_call: TRBV27; d_call: -; cdr3_aa: CASRTYEQYF
j_call: TRBJ1-1; v_call: TRBV2; d_call: -; cdr3_aa: CASRPRATEGTEAFF
j_call: TRBJ1-2; v_call: TRBV7-6; d_call: TRBD1; cdr3_aa: CASSVGTGEGYIYGYTF
j_call: TRBJ1-3; v_call: TRBV27; d_call: -; cdr3_aa: CASSLGLASGNTIYF
j_call: -; v_call: TRBV7-7; d_call: TRBD1; cdr3_aa: CASSLGVGQGYEQYF
j_call: TRBJ2-7; v_call: TRBV4-2; d_call: -; cdr3_aa: CASSITGSLSYEQYF
j_call: TRBJ2-7; v_call: TRBV14; d_call: -; cdr3_aa: CASSQDSWREQYF
j_call: TRBJ1-2; v_call: TRBV5-6; d_call: TRBD1; cdr3_aa: CASSSPGQNGYTF
j_call: TRBJ2-3; v_call: TRBV2; d_call: -; cdr3_aa: CASRTGGPPQYF
j_call: TRBJ1-3; v_call: TRBV7-9; d_call: TRBD1; cdr3_aa: CASSLGTGGLNTIYF
j_call: TRBJ2-2; v_call: TRBV7-2; d_call: TRBD2; cdr3_aa: CASSLDAGGQNTGELFF
j_call: TRBJ1-1; v_call: TRBV29-1; d_call: -; cdr3_aa: CSVASRGTEAFF
j_call: TRBJ1-2; v_call: TRBV6-5; d_call: TRBD1; cdr3_aa: CASSPDRGVGYTF
j_call: TRBJ2-1; v_call: TRBV20-1; d_call: -; cdr3_aa: CSAQTRNEQFF
j_call: TRBJ2-5; v_call: TRBV28; d_call: -; cdr3_aa: CASRSTGEETQYF
j_call: TRBJ2-3; v_call: TRBV5-4; d_call: TRBD1; cdr3_aa: CASSATGGAETDTQYF
j_call: TRBJ2-7; v_call: TRBV4-3; d_call: TRBD2; cdr3_aa: CASSQDGSGRAYVYEQYF
j_call: TRBJ1-6; v_call: TRBV4-1; d_call: -; cdr3_aa: CASSQDRIANSPLHF
j_call: TRBJ2-5; v_call: TRBV28; d_call: -; cdr3_aa: CASSGGAKETQYF